The T cell receptor beta chain described here comes from a study of CD8+CD57+ T cells in acquired aplastic anemia. Overall study context: Sorted CD4+ plus CD8+ cells gave DNA averaging roughly 3.5 ug.

Using genomic DNA as the template, TCR beta VDJ and CDR3 profiling was carried out. TCRdb itself ran the reads through MiXCR, one entry per CDR3 protein. The sample includes around 190,000 distinct CDR3 sequences, approximately 48% of them seen just once. In patients chosen for sequencing, flow cytometry had shown CD8+CD57+ cell expansion. The ends lost 9 bases at V and 3 bases at J; junction bases unmatched: 12. This CDR3 region has 16 residues. In germline, CDR1 is KGHDR, CDR2 SFDVKD. Sequencing was carried out using sorted CD4+, CD8+, or CD8+CD57+ T cells (not recorded which) from PBMCs. This receptor was obtained from a human donor with aplastic anemia. The V call is TRBV24-1, the J call TRBJ2-1; 8 bases match TRBD2. The CDR3 nucleotides are TGTGCCACCGAATCCCAACTAGCGGATGACTACAATGAGCAGTTCTTC. It codes for CATESQLADDYNEQFF.